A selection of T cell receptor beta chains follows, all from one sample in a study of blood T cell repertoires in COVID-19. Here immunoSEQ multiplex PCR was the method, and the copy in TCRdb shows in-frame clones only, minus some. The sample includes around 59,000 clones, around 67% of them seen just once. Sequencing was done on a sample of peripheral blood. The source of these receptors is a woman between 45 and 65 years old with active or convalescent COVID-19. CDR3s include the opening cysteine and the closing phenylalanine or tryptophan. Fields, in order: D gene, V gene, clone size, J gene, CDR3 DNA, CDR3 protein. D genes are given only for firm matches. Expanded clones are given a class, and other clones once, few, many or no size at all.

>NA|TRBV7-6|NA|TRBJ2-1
TGTGCCAGCAGCTTAGAAAGGGGGGGTGAGCAGTTCTTC
CASSLERGGEQFF
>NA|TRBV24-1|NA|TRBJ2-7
TGTGCCCAAGCACCCCCTAGCCACTACGAGCAGTACTTC
CAQAPPSHYEQYF
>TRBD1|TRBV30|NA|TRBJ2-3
TGTGCCTGGGCTTCGGGACAGGGGGAAATCGATACGCAGTATTTT
CAWASGQGEIDTQYF
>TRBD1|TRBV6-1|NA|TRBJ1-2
TGTGCCAGCAGTGAAAAACGGAACCTTGACAGGGTAGGGGTTAGAAACTATGGCTACACCTTC
CASSEKRNLDRVGVRNYGYTF
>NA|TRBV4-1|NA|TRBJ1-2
TGCGCCAGCAGCCGGGGGGGGTCTTCGCGTGGCTACACCTTC
CASSRGGSSRGYTF
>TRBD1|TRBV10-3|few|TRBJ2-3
TGTGCCATCAGGGTCCGGGACAGGGCAGAAAATACGCAGTATTTT
CAIRVRDRAENTQYF
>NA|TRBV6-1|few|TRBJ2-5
TGTGCCAGCAGTGAAGACAGGGCCCGGGAGACCCAGTACTTC
CASSEDRARETQYF
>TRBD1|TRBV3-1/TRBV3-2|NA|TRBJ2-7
TGTGCCAGCAGCCATGGACAGGGACCCTACGAGCAGTACTTC
CASSHGQGPYEQYF
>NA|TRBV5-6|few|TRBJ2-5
TGTGCCAGCAGCTTTTCCCCGACTGGGCAAGAGACCCAGTACTTC
CASSFSPTGQETQYF
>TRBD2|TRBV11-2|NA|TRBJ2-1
TGTGCCAGCAGCTCCCGACTAGCGGGAGTCTACAATGAGCAGTTCTTC
CASSSRLAGVYNEQFF
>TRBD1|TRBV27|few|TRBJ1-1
TGTGCCAGCAGCCGACAGGGGCAGAACACTGAAGCTTTCTTT
CASSRQGQNTEAFF
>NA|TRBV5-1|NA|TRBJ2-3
TGCGCCAGCAGCTTGGCCTTCGGGGGAGGCACAGATACGCAGTATTTT
CASSLAFGGGTDTQYF
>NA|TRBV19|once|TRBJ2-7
TGTGCCAGTAGTATGATGGCGGGGACCTCCTACGAGCAGTACTTC
CASSMMAGTSYEQYF
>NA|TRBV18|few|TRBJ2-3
TGTGCCAGCTCACCACGGCTAGTAGGAGATACGCAGTATTTT
CASSPRLVGDTQYF
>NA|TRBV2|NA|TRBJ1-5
TGTGCCAGCAATCCTCAGGGCAATCAGCCCCAGCATTTT
CASNPQGNQPQHF
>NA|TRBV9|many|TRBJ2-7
TGTGCCAGCAGCGCTACAGGCTACGAGCAGTACTTC
CASSATGYEQYF
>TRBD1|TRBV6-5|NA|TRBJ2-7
TGTGCCAGCAGACGACCGGACAGGGACTACGAGCAGTACTTC
CASRRPDRDYEQYF
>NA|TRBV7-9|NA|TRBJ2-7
TGTGCCAGCAGCCGGACACTAAGCTCCTACGAGCAGTACTTC
CASSRTLSSYEQYF